These 29 T cell receptor beta chains were all obtained from the same sample, sequenced in a study of blood T cell repertoires in COVID-19. The repertoire was sequenced with immunoSEQ multiplex PCR; TCRdb's copy has only in-frame clones and lacks some. Altogether about 150,000 clones are present, about 88% being singletons, with the ten largest covering under 3%. Specimen: peripheral blood. Receptors were obtained from a human donor with COVID-19, enrolled during active disease. The donor label of this sample is uncertain.

This sequence joins TRBV5-1 and TRBJ2-1; TRBD1 might be the D (6 bases). This CDR3 has 18 residues. Germline V lookup: CDR1 SGHRS, CDR2 YFSETQ. The V gene lost 5 bases and the J gene lost 8 bases, with 29 bases spanning the gap. The CDR3 is CASSPRGDQHVSGDEQFF. CDR3 in DNA: TGCGCCAGCAGTCCCAGGGGAGACCAGCACGTTTCTGGCGATGAGCAGTTCTTC. Full variable domain (rest looked up from reference TRBV5-1 and TRBJ2-1): KAGVTQTPRYLIKTRGQQVTLSCSPISGHRSVSWYQQTPGQGLQFLFEYFSETQRNKGNFPGRFSGRQFSNSRSEMNVSTLELGDSALYLCASSPRGDQHVSGDEQFFGPGTRLTVL.

The chain combines TRBV7-3 with TRBJ1-1, with D possibly matching TRBD1 (5 bases). V lost 4 bases, J lost 3 bases, and 9 bases lay in between. Germline V gives CDR1 SGHTA, CDR2 FQGTGA. The length of the CDR3 is 13 residues. The CDR3, as DNA: TGTGCCAGCAGCTCCCAACAGGACACTGAAGCTTTCTTT. It codes for CASSSQQDTEAFF.

The chain has TRBV9 and TRBJ2-7; 8 bases are shared with TRBD2. CDR1 is SGDLS, CDR2 YYNGEE, per germline. The CDR3 has 16 residues. Trimming cost V 0 bases and J 3 bases; bases outside gene matches: 8. CDR3 in amino acids: CASSVESGGPDYEQYF. The CDR3 DNA follows: TGTGCCAGCAGCGTAGAAAGCGGGGGACCCGACTACGAGCAGTACTTC.

This chain uses TRBV7-9 with TRBJ2-1, with a possible D match to TRBD1 (5 bases). This CDR3 spans 12 amino acids. Trimming took off 1 base at V and 9 bases at J, with 7 bases between the two ends. The germline CDR1 and CDR2 sequences are SEHNR and FQNEAQ (reference sequence). CDR3 DNA sequence: TGTGCCAGCAGCTTAGGGGGCGGTGAGCAGTTCTTC. Translated: CASSLGGGEQFF. The variable domain in full, completed from reference TRBV7-9 and TRBJ2-1, reads DTGVSQNPRHKITKRGQNVTFRCDPISEHNRLYWYRQTLGQGPEFLTYFQNEAQLEKSRLLSDRFSAERPKGSFSTLEIQRTEQGDSAMYLCASSLGGGEQFFGPGTRLTVL.

The chain has TRBV3-1 (or the pseudogene TRBV3-2) and TRBJ2-2; D is undetermined. Looked up from germline, CDR1 is LGHDT and CDR2 is YNNKEL (reference sequence). The germline V and J ends were trimmed by 0 bases and 4 bases, with 9 bases remaining between them. CDR3 length: 15 residues. This CDR3 reads CASSQDPGFTGELFF. CDR3 DNA sequence: TGTGCCAGCAGCCAAGATCCAGGCTTCACCGGGGAGCTGTTTTTT.

This clone was recorded a few times. This chain uses TRBV11-3 with TRBJ2-2; TRBD1 aligns across 9 bases. V was clipped by 5 bases and J by 6 bases; unmatched bases: 4. The CDR3 spans 14 residues. Germline V gene sequence: CDR1 SGHNT, CDR2 YENEEA. The CDR3 sequence is CASSPRTGAGELFF. DNA for the CDR3: TGTGCCAGCAGCCCCAGGACAGGGGCCGGGGAGCTGTTTTTT.

This clone was picked up a small number of times. The CDR3 protein is CASSPPTGGNGYTF. The CDR3, as DNA: TGTGCCAGTAGTCCCCCCACAGGGGGCAATGGCTACACCTTC. The chain combines TRBV19 with TRBJ1-2; 9 bases are a match to TRBD1. J lost 6 bases, V lost 5 bases, and 7 bases had no gene match. Germline CDR1 and CDR2: LNHDA and SQIVND (reference sequence). The CDR3 length is 14 residues.

In regard to this clone: Other DNA sequences in this sample translate to the same CDR3. J is TRBJ1-5 and V is TRBV11-2; D possibly corresponds to TRBD1 (5 bases). Germline V gene data show CDR1 as SGHAT and CDR2 as FQNNGV. This CDR3 comprises 15 residues. V gave up 0 bases and J gave up 4 bases, with 10 bases separating them. The CDR3 here is CASSLDFGGNQPQHF. The CDR3 DNA follows: TGTGCCAGCAGCTTAGATTTCGGGGGGAATCAGCCCCAGCATTTT.

The V and J genes are TRBV3-1 (or the pseudogene TRBV3-2) and TRBJ1-1; perhaps TRBD1 as D (5 bases). There are 15 residues in the CDR3. Trimming took off 2 bases at V and 4 bases at J, with 14 bases between the two ends. Germline CDR1 LGHDT, CDR2 YNNKEL (reference sequence). The CDR3 protein is CASSQKDILVTEAFF. Here the CDR3 DNA reads TGTGCCAGCAGCCAAAAGGACATTCTCGTCACTGAAGCTTTCTTT.

The V and J genes are TRBV6-5 and TRBJ1-6; D might be TRBD1 (6 bases). The CDR3 consists of 16 residues. Trimming pared 4 bases from V and 0 bases from J, leaving 10 bases between. Germline V gene sequence: CDR1 MNHEY, CDR2 SVGAGI. Here the CDR3 reads CASSSTGGSYNSPLHF. CDR3 in DNA: TGTGCCAGCAGTTCGACAGGAGGCTCCTATAATTCACCCCTCCACTTT.

The rearrangement links TRBV12-3 or TRBV12-4 to TRBJ1-3, with TRBD1 as a possible D gene (5 bases). Trimming stripped 3 bases from V and 7 bases from J, with 7 bases between. This CDR3 has 12 residues. CDR3 DNA: TGTGCCAGCAGTTTGGGGCAGAACACCATATATTTT. Protein product: CASSLGQNTIYF.

The chain has TRBV27 and TRBJ1-2; TRBD1 matches at 7 bases. The CDR3 consists of 13 residues. Germline-derived CDR1 and CDR2 are MNHEY and SMNVEV (reference sequence). The V gene end was trimmed by 6 bases and the J gene end by 8 bases; junction bases not matched to a gene: 9. In DNA form, the CDR3 reads TGTGCCAGCAGACCCGGACAGGCTTCGGGCTACACCTTC. It yields the protein CASRPGQASGYTF.

This clone was found a few times. The V gene is TRBV27, the J gene TRBJ1-1; 11 bases map to TRBD1. CDR1 is MNHEY, CDR2 SMNVEV, per germline (reference sequence). Trimming removed 6 bases from V and 11 bases from J; junction bases left unmatched: 20. The CDR3 contains 17 residues. The CDR3 loop is CASSPGQGAQTEAWAFF. For the CDR3, the DNA is TGTGCCAGCAGCCCCGGACAGGGGGCGCAGACGGAGGCGTGGGCTTTCTTT.

This clone was seen more than once but under ten times. The CDR3 protein is CAIADGSTEAFF. The CDR3 region has the DNA TGTGCCATCGCCGATGGGAGCACTGAAGCTTTCTTT. The chain employs TRBV10-3 and TRBJ1-1; D uncertain. In germline, CDR1 is ENHRY, CDR2 SYGVKD. Trimming took off 8 bases at V and 4 bases at J, with 11 bases between the two ends. The CDR3 is made up of 12 amino acids.

This rearrangement joins TRBV6-1 to TRBJ1-6; TRBD1 matches 9 bases. J gave up 9 bases and V 3 bases, and 0 bases lay outside the gene matches. CDR3 length equals 13 residues. Germline V gene data show CDR1 as MNHNS and CDR2 as SASEGT. CDR3 sequence reads: CASSETGGSPLHF. CDR3 nucleotide sequence: TGTGCCAGCAGTGAGACAGGGGGTTCACCCCTCCACTTT.

This sequence joins TRBV6-5 and TRBJ1-1; 10 bases line up with TRBD1. The CDR3 extends over 15 amino acids. Germline CDR1 MNHEY, CDR2 SVGAGI. The junction had 8 bases not matched to a gene; V was cut back by 5 bases and J by 5 bases. CDR3 protein: CASSLPGQGQTEAFF. The CDR3 DNA sequence: TGTGCCAGCAGTCTACCGGGACAGGGGCAGACTGAAGCTTTCTTT.

V and J are TRBV28 and TRBJ1-2, with TRBD1 as a possible D gene (5 bases). From germline, CDR1 is MDHEN and CDR2 SYDVKM. Trimming took off 4 bases at V and 6 bases at J, with 21 bases between the two ends. This CDR3 spans 16 amino acids. Here the CDR3 reads CASSSIAEAGRDGYTF. In nucleotides, the CDR3 is TGTGCCAGCAGTTCTATAGCTGAGGCGGGGCGTGATGGCTACACCTTC.

The chain uses TRBV2 and TRBJ1-2; maybe TRBD1 (6 bases). The ends were cut back, 1 base at V and 8 bases at J, with 8 bases in the middle. The germline V gene encodes CDR1 SNHLY and CDR2 FYNNEI. There are 12 residues in the CDR3. CDR3 nucleotides: TGTGCCAGCAGTGAAGAGGGGGAGGGCTACACCTTC. Translation gives CASSEEGEGYTF.

This chain links TRBV4-1 with TRBJ2-7; 7 bases match TRBD1. Germline lookup yields CDR1 MGHRA and CDR2 YSYEKL. The CDR3 consists of 16 residues. V shed 3 bases and J 7 bases; nucleotides not matched to a gene: 15. CDR3 sequence reads: CASSHDQRTGPTEQYF. CDR3 nucleotides: TGCGCCAGCAGCCACGACCAACGGACAGGACCTACGGAGCAGTACTTC.

This chain links TRBV19 with TRBJ2-7; possibly TRBD2 for D (7 bases). Per the germline V gene, CDR1 is LNHDA and CDR2 is SQIVND (reference sequence). This CDR3 is 15 amino acids long. V was trimmed by 6 bases and J by 2 bases, leaving 17 bases between them. CDR3 nucleotides: TGTGCCAGTAGACGAACCGTCGGGGGGCCCTACGAGCAGTACTTC. Protein: CASRRTVGGPYEQYF.

The V and J genes are TRBV4-1 and TRBJ2-3, with TRBD2 matching over 11 bases. CDR3 size: 16 residues. V was clipped by 5 bases and J by 0 bases; unmatched bases: 4. Germline V lookup: CDR1 MGHRA, CDR2 YSYEKL. The CDR3 sequence is CASSSLAGESTDTQYF. In DNA, the CDR3 is TGCGCCAGCAGCTCACTAGCGGGGGAAAGCACAGATACGCAGTATTTT.

This chain links TRBV14 with TRBJ2-1; possible D gene TRBD2, 7 bases. Germline CDR1 SGHDN, CDR2 FVKESK. The CDR3 is 14 amino acids. Trimming shortened V by 4 bases and J by 6 bases, and 13 bases separated the two germline ends. The CDR3 region is CASSPLGGPNEQFF. The CDR3 nucleotides are TGTGCCAGCAGCCCCCTCGGGGGGCCCAATGAGCAGTTCTTC. The whole variable domain, remainder taken from reference TRBV14 and TRBJ2-1, is EAGVTQFPSHSVIEKGQTVTLRCDPISGHDNLYWYRRVMGKEIKFLLHFVKESKQDESGMPNNRFLAERTGGTYSTLKVQPAELEDSGVYFCASSPLGGPNEQFFGPGTRLTVL.

This clone was seen only a few times. The chain uses TRBV19 and TRBJ2-3; D gene unclear. Germline lookup yields CDR1 LNHDA and CDR2 SQIVND (reference sequence). There are 12 residues in the CDR3. Trimming left V 4 bases short and J 3 bases short, with 5 bases between. CDR3 amino acids: CASSRGTDTQYF. The CDR3 DNA reads TGTGCCAGTAGTAGAGGAACAGATACGCAGTATTTT.

V usage is TRBV28 and J usage is TRBJ2-7; 7 nucleotides agree with TRBD2. The germline gives CDR1 MDHEN, CDR2 SYDVKM. This CDR3 region has 13 residues. V shed 5 bases, J shed 5 bases, and the junction held 6 bases outside the gene matches. CDR3 DNA sequence: TGTGCCAGCAGTCGGGAGGAAGTCGACGAGCAGTACTTC. It yields the protein CASSREEVDEQYF.

The chain is built from TRBV18 and TRBJ1-3; D is uncertain. CDR3 length: 12 amino acids. The V gene's germline CDR1 is KGHSH and CDR2 LQKENI. The V gene lost 6 bases and the J gene lost 2 bases, with 5 bases spanning the gap. The CDR3 DNA reads as TGTGCCAGCTCCGGTCCTGGAAACACCATATATTTT. Its translation is CASSGPGNTIYF.

This clone came up once. V usage is TRBV9 and J usage is TRBJ2-1; D is ambiguous. Germline CDR1 SGDLS, CDR2 YYNGEE. Trimming stripped 0 bases from V and 7 bases from J, with 14 bases between. The CDR3 is 15 amino acids. Here the CDR3 reads CASSVAGRIGNEQFF. CDR3 sequence (DNA): TGTGCCAGCAGCGTAGCGGGTAGGATCGGGAATGAGCAGTTCTTC. The full variable domain, in which reference TRBV9 and TRBJ2-1 provide the parts outside the CDR3, is DSGVTQTPKHLITATGQRVTLRCSPRSGDLSVYWYQQSLDQGLQFLIQYYNGEERAKGNILERFSAQQFPDLHSELNLSSLELGDSALYFCASSVAGRIGNEQFFGPGTRLTVL.

The rearrangement links TRBV6-5 to TRBJ2-7, with D possibly matching TRBD2 (6 bases). V shed 2 bases and J shed 9 bases, with 14 bases lying between them. Germline CDR1 and CDR2: MNHEY and SVGAGI. This CDR3 comprises 13 residues. The CDR3 region has the DNA TGTGCCAGCAGTTACATGGGGCCGGAGGGGCAGTACTTC. Translating it yields CASSYMGPEGQYF.

The gene calls are TRBV6-2 or TRBV6-3 and TRBJ1-2; D ambiguous. Per the germline V gene, CDR1 is MNHEY and CDR2 is SVGEGT. V gave up 4 bases and J gave up 2 bases, with 11 bases separating them. The CDR3 consists of 14 residues. CDR3 in amino acids: CASSSTFRNYGYTF. In nucleotides, the CDR3 is TGTGCCAGCAGTTCTACGTTTCGGAACTATGGCTACACCTTC.

This clone was counted once. This sequence joins TRBV5-4 and TRBJ2-1, with D perhaps matching TRBD1 (5 bases). This CDR3 comprises 15 residues. In germline, CDR1 is SGHNT, CDR2 YYREEE (reference sequence). Trimming removed 0 bases at V and 5 bases at J, with 12 bases between. CDR3 protein: CASSLGTGRNNEQFF. CDR3 bases: TGTGCCAGCAGCTTGGGCACAGGTCGAAACAATGAGCAGTTCTTC.